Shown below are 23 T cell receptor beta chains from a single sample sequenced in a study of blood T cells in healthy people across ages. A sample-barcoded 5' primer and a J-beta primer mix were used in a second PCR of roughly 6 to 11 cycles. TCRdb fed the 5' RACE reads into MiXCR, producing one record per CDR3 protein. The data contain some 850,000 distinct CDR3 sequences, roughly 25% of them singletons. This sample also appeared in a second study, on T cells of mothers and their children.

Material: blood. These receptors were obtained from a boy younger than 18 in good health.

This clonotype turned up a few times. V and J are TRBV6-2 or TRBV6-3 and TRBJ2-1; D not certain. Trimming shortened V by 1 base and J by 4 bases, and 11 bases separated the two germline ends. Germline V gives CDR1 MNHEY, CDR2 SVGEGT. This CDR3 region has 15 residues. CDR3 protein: CASSYWPGPYNEQFF. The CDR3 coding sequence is TGTGCCAGCAGTTACTGGCCAGGACCTTACAATGAGCAGTTCTTC.

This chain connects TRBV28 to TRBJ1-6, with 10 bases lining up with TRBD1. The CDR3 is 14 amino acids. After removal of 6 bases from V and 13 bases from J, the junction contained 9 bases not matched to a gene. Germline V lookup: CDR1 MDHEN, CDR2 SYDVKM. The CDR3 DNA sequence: TGTGCCAGCAGCCCGGGACAGGGGCTTTATCCCCTCCACTTT. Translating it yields CASSPGQGLYPLHF.

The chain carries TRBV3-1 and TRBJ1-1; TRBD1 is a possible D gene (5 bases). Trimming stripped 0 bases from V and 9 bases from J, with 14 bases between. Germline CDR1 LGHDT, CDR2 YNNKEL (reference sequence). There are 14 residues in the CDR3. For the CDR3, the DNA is TGTGCCAGCAGCCAAGATCATTCCGACAGCCAAGCTTTCTTT. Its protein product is CASSQDHSDSQAFF.

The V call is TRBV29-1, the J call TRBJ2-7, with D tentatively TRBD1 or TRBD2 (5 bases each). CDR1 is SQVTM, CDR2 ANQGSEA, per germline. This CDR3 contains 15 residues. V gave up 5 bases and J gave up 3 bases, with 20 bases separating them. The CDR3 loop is CSVIDRGPGSYEQYF. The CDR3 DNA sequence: TGCAGCGTTATCGACCGGGGCCCCGGTAGCTACGAGCAGTACTTC.

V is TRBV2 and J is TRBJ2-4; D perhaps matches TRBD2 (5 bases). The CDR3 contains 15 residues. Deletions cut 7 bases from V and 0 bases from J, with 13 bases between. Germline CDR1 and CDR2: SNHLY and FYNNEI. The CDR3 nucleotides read TGTGCCAGCATCAGACCCGGGATAGCCAAAAACATTCAGTACTTC. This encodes CASIRPGIAKNIQYF.

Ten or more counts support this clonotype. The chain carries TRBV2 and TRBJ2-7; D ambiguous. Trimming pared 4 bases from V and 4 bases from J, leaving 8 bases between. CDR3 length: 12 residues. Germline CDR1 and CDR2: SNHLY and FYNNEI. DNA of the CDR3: TGTGCCAGCAGTGTAACGGTTTACGAGCAGTACTTC. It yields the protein CASSVTVYEQYF.

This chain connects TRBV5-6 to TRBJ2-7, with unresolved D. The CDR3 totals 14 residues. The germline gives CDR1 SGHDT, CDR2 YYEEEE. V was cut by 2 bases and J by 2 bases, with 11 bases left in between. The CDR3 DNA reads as TGTGCCAGCAGCTTCAAAGGGATTGCCTACGAGCAGTACTTC. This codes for CASSFKGIAYEQYF.

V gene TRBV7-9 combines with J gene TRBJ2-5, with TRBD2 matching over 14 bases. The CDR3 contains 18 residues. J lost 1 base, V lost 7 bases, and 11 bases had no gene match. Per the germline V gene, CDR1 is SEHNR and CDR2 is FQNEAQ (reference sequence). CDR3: CASMPGLAGGDFQETQYF. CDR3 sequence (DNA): TGTGCCAGCATGCCAGGACTAGCGGGGGGCGATTTCCAAGAGACCCAGTACTTC.

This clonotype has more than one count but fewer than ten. CDR3 DNA sequence: TGTGCCAGCTCCCGGGACCTAGAGGGGAACACTGAAGCTTTCTTT. Its translation: CASSRDLEGNTEAFF. V usage is TRBV7-9 and J usage is TRBJ1-1; possibly TRBD1 for D (5 bases). The CDR3 covers 15 residues. Between the trimmed V and J ends, which lost 8 bases and 1 base, there was a span of 17 bases. In germline, CDR1 is SEHNR, CDR2 FQNEAQ (reference sequence).

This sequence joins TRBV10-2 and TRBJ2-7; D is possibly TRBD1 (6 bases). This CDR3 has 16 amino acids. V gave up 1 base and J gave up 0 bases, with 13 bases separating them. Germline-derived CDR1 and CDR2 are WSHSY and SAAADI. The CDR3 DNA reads TGCGCCAGCAGTGAGTGGGGGCAGGGGAGCTCCTACGAGCAGTACTTC. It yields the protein CASSEWGQGSSYEQYF.

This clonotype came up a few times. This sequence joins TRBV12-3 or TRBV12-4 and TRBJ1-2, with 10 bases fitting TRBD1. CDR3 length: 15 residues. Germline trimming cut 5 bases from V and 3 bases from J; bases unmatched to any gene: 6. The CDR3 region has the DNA TGTGCCAGCAGTACCGGGACAGGGGCATACTATGGCTACACCTTC. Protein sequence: CASSTGTGAYYGYTF.

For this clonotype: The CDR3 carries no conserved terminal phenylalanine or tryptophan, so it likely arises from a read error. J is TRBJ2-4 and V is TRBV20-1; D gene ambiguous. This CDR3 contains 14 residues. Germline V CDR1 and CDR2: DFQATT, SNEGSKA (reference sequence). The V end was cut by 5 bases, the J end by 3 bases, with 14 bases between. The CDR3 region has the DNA TGCAGTGCTCCTTCGGGCAGTTACAAAAACATTCAGTACCTC. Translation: CSAPSGSYKNIQYL.

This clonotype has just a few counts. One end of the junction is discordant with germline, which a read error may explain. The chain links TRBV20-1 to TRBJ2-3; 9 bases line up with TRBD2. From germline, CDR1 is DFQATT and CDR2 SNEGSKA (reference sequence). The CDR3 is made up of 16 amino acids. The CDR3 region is CSARAGGGGALDTQYF. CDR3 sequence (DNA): TGCAGTGCGAGAGCGGGGGGCGGGGGGGCCCTAGATACGCAGTATTTT.

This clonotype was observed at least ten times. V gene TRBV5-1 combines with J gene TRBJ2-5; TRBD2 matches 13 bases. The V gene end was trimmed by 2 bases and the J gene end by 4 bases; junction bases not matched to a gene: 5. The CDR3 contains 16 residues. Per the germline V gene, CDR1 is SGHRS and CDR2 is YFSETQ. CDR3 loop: CASSFTSGGAGETQYF. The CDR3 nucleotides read TGCGCCAGCAGCTTTACTAGCGGGGGGGCCGGAGAGACCCAGTACTTC.

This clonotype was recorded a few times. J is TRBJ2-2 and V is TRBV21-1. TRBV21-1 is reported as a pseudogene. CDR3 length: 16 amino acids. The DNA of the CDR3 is TGTGCCAGCAGCCTAAGCGGGGAAAATGGCACCGGGGAGCTGTTTTTT. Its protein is CASSLSGENGTGELFF.

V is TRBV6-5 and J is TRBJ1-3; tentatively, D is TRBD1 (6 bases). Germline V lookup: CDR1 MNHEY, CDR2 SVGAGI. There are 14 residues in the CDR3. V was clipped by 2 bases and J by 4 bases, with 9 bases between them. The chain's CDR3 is CASSYEQGGNTIYF. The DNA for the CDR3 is TGTGCCAGCAGTTACGAGCAGGGGGGAAACACCATATATTTT.

The CDR3 here is CASGAREKLFF. CDR3 nucleotide sequence: TGTGCCAGTGGGGCGAGAGAAAAACTGTTTTTT. The J gene is TRBJ1-4, the V gene TRBV27; possible D gene TRBD1, 5 bases. Germline values: CDR1 MNHEY, CDR2 SMNVEV (reference sequence). Trimming pared 9 bases from V and 8 bases from J, leaving 10 bases between. The CDR3 length is 11 residues.

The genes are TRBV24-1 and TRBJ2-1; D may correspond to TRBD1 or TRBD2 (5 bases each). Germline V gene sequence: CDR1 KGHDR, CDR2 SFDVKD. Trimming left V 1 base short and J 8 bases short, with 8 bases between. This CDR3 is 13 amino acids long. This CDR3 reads CATSDLRDDEQFF. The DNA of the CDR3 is TGTGCCACCAGTGATTTACGGGACGATGAGCAGTTCTTC.

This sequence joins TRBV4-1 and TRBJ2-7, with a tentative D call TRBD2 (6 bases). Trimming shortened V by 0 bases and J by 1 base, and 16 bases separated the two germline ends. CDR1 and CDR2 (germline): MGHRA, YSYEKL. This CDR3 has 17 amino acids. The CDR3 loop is CASSQDMEGSHSYEQYF. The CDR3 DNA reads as TGCGCCAGCAGCCAAGATATGGAGGGGTCCCATTCCTACGAGCAGTACTTC.

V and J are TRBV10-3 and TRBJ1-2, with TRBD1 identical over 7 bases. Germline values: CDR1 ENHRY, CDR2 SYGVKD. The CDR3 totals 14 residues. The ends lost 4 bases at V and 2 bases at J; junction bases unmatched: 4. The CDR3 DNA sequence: TGTGCCATCAGTGGTAGGGGGCGAAACTATGGCTACACCTTC. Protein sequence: CAISGRGRNYGYTF.

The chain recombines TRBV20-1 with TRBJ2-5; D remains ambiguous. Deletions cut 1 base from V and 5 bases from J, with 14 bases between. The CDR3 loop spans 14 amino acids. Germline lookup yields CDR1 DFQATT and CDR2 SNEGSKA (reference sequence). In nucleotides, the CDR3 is TGCAGTGCTAGAGTTTCCGGCAGAGAGGAGACCCAGTACTTC. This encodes CSARVSGREETQYF.

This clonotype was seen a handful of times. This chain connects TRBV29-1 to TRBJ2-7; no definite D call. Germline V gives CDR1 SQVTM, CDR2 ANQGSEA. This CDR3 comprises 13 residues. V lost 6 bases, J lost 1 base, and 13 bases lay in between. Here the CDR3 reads CSVHTENSYEQYF. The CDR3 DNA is TGCAGCGTCCACACGGAGAATTCCTACGAGCAGTACTTC.

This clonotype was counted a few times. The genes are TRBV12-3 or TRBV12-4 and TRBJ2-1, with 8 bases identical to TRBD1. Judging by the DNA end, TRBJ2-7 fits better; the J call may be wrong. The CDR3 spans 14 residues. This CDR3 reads CASSLIGQGGEQYF. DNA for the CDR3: TGTGCCAGCAGTTTAATAGGACAGGGAGGCGAGCAGTACTTC.